This T cell receptor (beta chain) comes out of a study of neurological immune-mediated disorders. Unsorted libraries were derived from 2 million PBMCs stored at -80 C. The team produced cDNA through 5'RACE using 10-nucleotide random UMIs. TCRdb reanalysed the 5' RACE reads using MiXCR and keeps one entry per CDR3 protein. The sample records over 35,000 distinct CDR3 sequences, 10% to 15% being singletons. The sample holds many counts of this clonotype. Germline V gene data show CDR1 as SQVTM and CDR2 as ANQGSEA. The V segment lost 4 bases and the J segment 5 bases; nucleotides outside the gene matches: 4. The length of the CDR3 is 12 residues.

Sequencing used PBMCs. This receptor was obtained from a female donor in good health. The chain employs TRBV29-1 and TRBJ1-2; TRBD1 matches at 7 bases. The CDR3 nucleotides read TGCAGCGTTGGTGGACAGGAATATGGCTACACCTTC. Its protein is CSVGGQEYGYTF. Complete variable domain (other parts from reference TRBV29-1 and TRBJ1-2): SAVISQKPSRDICQRGTSLTIQCQVDSQVTMMFWYRQQPGQSLTLIATANQGSEATYESGFVIDKFPISRPNLTFSTLTVSNMSPEDSSIYLCSVGGQEYGYTFGSGTRLTVV.